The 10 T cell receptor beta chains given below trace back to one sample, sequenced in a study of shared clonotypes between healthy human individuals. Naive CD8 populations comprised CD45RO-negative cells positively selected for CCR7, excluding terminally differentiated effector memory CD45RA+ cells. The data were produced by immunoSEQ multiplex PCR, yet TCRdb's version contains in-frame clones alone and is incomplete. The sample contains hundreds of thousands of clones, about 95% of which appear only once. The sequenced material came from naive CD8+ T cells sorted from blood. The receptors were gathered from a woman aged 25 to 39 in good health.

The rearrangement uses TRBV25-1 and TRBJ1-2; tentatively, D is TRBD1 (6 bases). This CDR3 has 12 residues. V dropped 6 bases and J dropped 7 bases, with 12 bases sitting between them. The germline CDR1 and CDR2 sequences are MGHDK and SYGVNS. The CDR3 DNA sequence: TGTGCCAGCAGCGCTACAGGGCTTGGCTACACCTTC. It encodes CASSATGLGYTF.

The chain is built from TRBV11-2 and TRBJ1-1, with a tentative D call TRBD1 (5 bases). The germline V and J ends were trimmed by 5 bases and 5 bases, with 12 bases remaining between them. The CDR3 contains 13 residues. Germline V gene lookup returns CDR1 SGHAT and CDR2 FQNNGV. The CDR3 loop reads CASSLPRGTEAFF. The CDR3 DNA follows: TGTGCCAGCAGCCTACCCCGGGGGACTGAAGCTTTCTTT.

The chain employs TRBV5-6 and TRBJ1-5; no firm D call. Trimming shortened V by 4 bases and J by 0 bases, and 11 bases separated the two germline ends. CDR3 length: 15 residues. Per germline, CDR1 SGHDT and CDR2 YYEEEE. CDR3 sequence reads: CASSTGPNSNQPQHF. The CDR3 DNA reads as TGTGCCAGCAGCACCGGGCCCAATAGCAATCAGCCCCAGCATTTT.

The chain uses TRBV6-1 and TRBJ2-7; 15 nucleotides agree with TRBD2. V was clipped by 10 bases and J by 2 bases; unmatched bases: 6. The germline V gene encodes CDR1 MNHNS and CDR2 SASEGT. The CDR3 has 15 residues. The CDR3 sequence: CATRTSGRATYEQYF. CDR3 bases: TGTGCCACACGGACTAGCGGGAGGGCTACCTACGAGCAGTACTTC.

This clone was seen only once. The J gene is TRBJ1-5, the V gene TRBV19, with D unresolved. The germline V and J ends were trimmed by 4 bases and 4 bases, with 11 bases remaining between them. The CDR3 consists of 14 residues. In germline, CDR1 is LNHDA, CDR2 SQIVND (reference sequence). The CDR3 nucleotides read TGTGCCAGTAGTAGCGGCAGGATAAATCAGCCCCAGCATTTT. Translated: CASSSGRINQPQHF.

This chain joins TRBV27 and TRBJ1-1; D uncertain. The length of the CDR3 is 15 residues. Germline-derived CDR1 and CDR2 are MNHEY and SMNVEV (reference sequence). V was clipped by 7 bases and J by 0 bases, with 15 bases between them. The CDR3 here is CASTHRGGLNTEAFF. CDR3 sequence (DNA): TGTGCCAGCACCCACCGGGGAGGGTTGAACACTGAAGCTTTCTTT.

As DNA, the CDR3 is TGTGCCAGCAGTGAAGCTCTAAACAGGGGGCGGGTGAACACTGAAGCTTTCTTT. This translates into CASSEALNRGRVNTEAFF. V is TRBV6-1 and J is TRBJ1-1; 9 bases agree with TRBD1. This CDR3 has 18 amino acids. The V and J ends lost 0 bases and 0 bases, in that order; junction bases with no gene match: 8. The germline V gene encodes CDR1 MNHNS and CDR2 SASEGT.

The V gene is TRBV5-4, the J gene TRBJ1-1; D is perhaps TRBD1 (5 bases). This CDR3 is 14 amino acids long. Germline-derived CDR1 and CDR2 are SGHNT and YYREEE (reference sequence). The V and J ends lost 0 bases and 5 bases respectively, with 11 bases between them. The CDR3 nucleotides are TGTGCCAGCAGCTTGGAGGGGTTTTGGACTGAAGCTTTCTTT. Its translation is CASSLEGFWTEAFF.

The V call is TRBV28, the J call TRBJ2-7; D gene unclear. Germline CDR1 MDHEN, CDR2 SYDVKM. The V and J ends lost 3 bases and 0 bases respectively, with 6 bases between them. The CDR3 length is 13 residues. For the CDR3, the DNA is TGTGCCAGCAGTTTCGACGGCTCCTACGAGCAGTACTTC. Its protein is CASSFDGSYEQYF. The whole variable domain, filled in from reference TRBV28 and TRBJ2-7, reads DVKVTQSSRYLVKRTGEKVFLECVQDMDHENMFWYRQDPGLGLRLIYFSYDVKMKEKGDIPEGYSVSREKKERFSLILESASTNQTSMYLCASSFDGSYEQYFGPGTRLTVT.

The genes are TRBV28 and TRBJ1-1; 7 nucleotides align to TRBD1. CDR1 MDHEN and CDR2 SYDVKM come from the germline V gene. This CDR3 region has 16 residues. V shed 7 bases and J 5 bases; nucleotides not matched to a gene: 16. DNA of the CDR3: TGTGCCAGCAACCCTCAGGGGGTCGTTGGTATGACTGAAGCTTTCTTT. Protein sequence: CASNPQGVVGMTEAFF.